This passage covers 17 T cell receptor beta chains from one sample sequenced in a study of blood T cell repertoires in COVID-19. Sequenced by immunoSEQ multiplex PCR; TCRdb stores in-frame clones only, minus some. Among about 270,000 clones listed, around 90% were seen once. The sequencing input was PBMCs or T cells enriched from blood (not recorded which). The receptors come from a woman in her twenties or thirties who had recovered from COVID-19.

The rearrangement links TRBV7-6 to TRBJ2-3, with D maybe TRBD1 (6 bases). V was cut by 1 base and J by 0 bases, with 11 bases left in between. Germline values: CDR1 SGHVS, CDR2 FNYEAQ. The CDR3 extends over 16 amino acids. CDR3 protein: CASSLGAGASTDTQYF. The CDR3 bases are TGTGCCAGCAGCTTAGGGGCAGGGGCTAGCACAGATACGCAGTATTTT. Filled out from reference TRBV7-6 and TRBJ2-3, the complete variable domain reads GAGVSQSPRYKVTKRGQDVALRCDPISGHVSLYWYRQALGQGPEFLTYFNYEAQQDKSGLPNDRFSAERPEGSISTLTIQRTEQRDSAMYRCASSLGAGASTDTQYFGPGTRLTVL.

The rearrangement uses TRBV3-1 (or the pseudogene TRBV3-2) and TRBJ2-1; 12 positions agree with TRBD2. Germline V CDR1 and CDR2: LGHDT, YNNKEL (reference sequence). The CDR3 is made up of 17 amino acids. Losses at the gene ends were 3 bases for V and 5 bases for J; bases not matched to a gene: 8. The CDR3 sequence is CASSHLQRTSGNNEQFF. As DNA, the CDR3 is TGTGCCAGCAGCCACCTCCAGCGGACTAGCGGGAACAATGAGCAGTTCTTC.

This sequence joins TRBV19 and TRBJ1-1; 7 bases map to TRBD1. The CDR3 spans 15 residues. From germline, CDR1 is LNHDA and CDR2 SQIVND (reference sequence). V shed 3 bases and J 1 base; nucleotides not matched to a gene: 5. The CDR3 here is CASSILGGSNTEAFF. The DNA of the CDR3 is TGTGCCAGTAGTATTCTAGGGGGCTCGAACACTGAAGCTTTCTTT.

This clone was counted once. The chain recombines TRBV9 with TRBJ2-7; a weak D match, TRBD2 (6 bases). The CDR3 totals 14 residues. V was clipped by 6 bases and J by 6 bases, with 19 bases between them. CDR1 and CDR2 from the germline V gene are SGDLS and YYNGEE. CDR3 DNA: TGTGCCAGCAACGAGGGACCGGGACTTCTCGAGCAGTACTTC. Encoded protein: CASNEGPGLLEQYF.

The J gene is TRBJ2-1, the V gene TRBV28; D might be TRBD2 (5 bases). Germline CDR1 and CDR2: MDHEN and SYDVKM. Trimming cost V 8 bases and J 1 base, with 15 bases left between them. The CDR3 totals 15 residues. The CDR3 DNA follows: TGTGCCAGCCGATCGACTATCGCATCCTACAATGAGCAGTTCTTC. Translation: CASRSTIASYNEQFF. The full variable domain, rest sourced from reference TRBV28 and TRBJ2-1, is DVKVTQSSRYLVKRTGEKVFLECVQDMDHENMFWYRQDPGLGLRLIYFSYDVKMKEKGDIPEGYSVSREKKERFSLILESASTNQTSMYLCASRSTIASYNEQFFGPGTRLTVL.

V and J are TRBV29-1 and TRBJ2-1; no clear D gene. This CDR3 is built from 13 residues. The V gene lost 4 bases and the J gene lost 4 bases, with 11 bases spanning the gap. Germline CDR1 SQVTM, CDR2 ANQGSEA. The CDR3 loop reads CSVVAADYNEQFF. The CDR3 DNA reads as TGCAGCGTTGTGGCGGCGGATTACAATGAGCAGTTCTTC.

As to this clone: This sample also contains other DNA sequences that code for the same CDR3. The chain carries TRBV12-3 or TRBV12-4 and TRBJ2-1; TRBD2 is a possible D gene (6 bases). The V end lost 6 bases, the J end lost 7 bases, and 10 bases lay between the germline ends. The CDR3 covers 12 residues. The CDR3 DNA follows: TGTGCCAGCAGCCCGACTAGTAATGAGCAGTTCTTC. This gives the protein CASSPTSNEQFF.

This chain joins TRBV3-1 (or the pseudogene TRBV3-2) and TRBJ1-4; 9 positions match TRBD1. The V segment lost 2 bases and the J segment 7 bases; nucleotides outside the gene matches: 8. Germline V gives CDR1 LGHDT, CDR2 YNNKEL (reference sequence). The length of the CDR3 is 16 residues. Written as DNA, the CDR3 is TGTGCCAGCAGCCAAAATGGGGGGACAGGGTCTGAAAAACTGTTTTTT. Its protein is CASSQNGGTGSEKLFF.

In this sample, this clone turned up once. The chain combines TRBV9 with TRBJ2-7, with D possibly being TRBD1 (5 bases). The length of the CDR3 is 16 residues. The germline V gene encodes CDR1 SGDLS and CDR2 YYNGEE. V was trimmed by 0 bases and J by 0 bases, leaving 13 bases between them. The DNA for the CDR3 is TGTGCCAGCAGCGTAGCTGGACATGCAAGCTCCTACGAGCAGTACTTC. Its translation: CASSVAGHASSYEQYF.

V usage is TRBV27 and J usage is TRBJ2-2; D is uncertain. This CDR3 is 11 amino acids long. The V gene's germline CDR1 is MNHEY and CDR2 SMNVEV (reference sequence). Trimming stripped 9 bases from V and 3 bases from J, with 5 bases between. The CDR3 DNA follows: TGTGCCAGTGCAGACACCGGGGAGCTGTTTTTT. It specifies CASADTGELFF.

This clone was recorded a few times. The chain uses TRBV27 and TRBJ2-7; TRBD2 matches 9 bases. V lost 5 bases, J lost 5 bases, and 4 bases stayed unmatched. The germline CDR1 and CDR2 sequences are MNHEY and SMNVEV (reference sequence). This CDR3 is built from 13 residues. Written as DNA, the CDR3 is TGTGCCAGCAGTACGGGACTAGCCGACGAGCAGTACTTC. It specifies CASSTGLADEQYF.

The chain recombines TRBV7-2 with TRBJ2-3; TRBD2 is a possible D gene (6 bases). Deletions cut 1 base from V and 6 bases from J, with 17 bases between. Germline V gene lookup returns CDR1 SGHTA and CDR2 FQGNSA. This CDR3 comprises 16 residues. The CDR3 loop reads CASSLGPQAGKDTQYF. CDR3 sequence (DNA): TGTGCCAGCAGCTTAGGGCCTCAGGCGGGAAAGGATACGCAGTATTTT. Filled out from reference TRBV7-2 and TRBJ2-3, the complete variable domain reads GAGVSQSPSNKVTEKGKDVELRCDPISGHTALYWYRQSLGQGLEFLIYFQGNSAPDKSGLPSDRFSAERTGGSVSTLTIQRTQQEDSAVYLCASSLGPQAGKDTQYFGPGTRLTVL.

The chain recombines TRBV25-1 with TRBJ1-2; D unresolved. The CDR3 sequence is 15 residues long. Germline values: CDR1 MGHDK, CDR2 SYGVNS. V lost 3 bases and J 8 bases, leaving 19 bases between the germline ends. CDR3 sequence: CASSDPTRVRQGYTF. DNA for the CDR3: TGTGCCAGCAGTGACCCGACCCGGGTCCGCCAAGGCTACACCTTC.

The chain links TRBV13 to TRBJ1-2, with TRBD1 identical over 10 bases. The CDR3 is 16 amino acids. CDR1 is PRHDT, CDR2 FYEKMQ, per germline (reference sequence). After removal of 5 bases from V and 2 bases from J, the junction contained 8 bases not matched to a gene. CDR3 nucleotide sequence: TGTGCCAGCAGCCCCCTGGGGACAGGGGTAAACTATGGCTACACCTTC. Protein: CASSPLGTGVNYGYTF. Full variable domain (rest looked up from reference TRBV13 and TRBJ1-2): AAGVIQSPRHLIKEKRETATLKCYPIPRHDTVYWYQQGPGQDPQFLISFYEKMQSDKGSIPDRFSAQQFSDYHSELNMSSLELGDSALYFCASSPLGTGVNYGYTFGSGTRLTVV.

The genes are TRBV12-3 or TRBV12-4 and TRBJ1-2, with D hard to call. The ends were cut back, 6 bases at V and 4 bases at J, with 12 bases in the middle. The CDR3 runs 13 residues. CDR3 protein: CASRRGGTYGYTF. The CDR3 coding sequence is TGTGCCAGCAGGCGAGGAGGAACCTATGGCTACACCTTC.

The chain has TRBV9 and TRBJ1-2; 10 nucleotides match TRBD1. Germline CDR1 SGDLS, CDR2 YYNGEE. Unmatched junction bases numbered 6, after V lost 3 bases and J lost 4 bases. The CDR3 covers 15 residues. The chain's CDR3 is CASSGPTGGGYGYTF. For the CDR3, the DNA is TGTGCCAGCAGCGGACCGACAGGGGGCGGCTATGGCTACACCTTC.

This rearrangement joins TRBV5-1 to TRBJ2-7, with 14 nucleotides matching TRBD2. The CDR3 is made up of 16 amino acids. Germline CDR1 SGHRS, CDR2 YFSETQ. The J segment lost 0 bases and the V segment lost 3 bases, leaving 2 bases of the junction unmatched. DNA for the CDR3: TGCGCCAGCAGCTGGGGACTAGCGGGAGACTCCTACGAGCAGTACTTC. This gives the protein CASSWGLAGDSYEQYF.